The clone carrying this T cell receptor (beta chain) was detected a few times. The antigen remains unidentified. These data belong to a study of early T cells in non-severe SARS-CoV-2 infection. Study context: Bulk RNA from unsorted whole blood was sequenced; chains were unpaired.

The protocol attached unique molecular identifiers to individual cDNA molecules. TCRdb processed the 5' RACE reads anew with MiXCR; each CDR3 protein has one entry. The data show roughly 88,000 distinct CDR3 sequences, roughly 15% seen once. The junction had 11 bases not matched to a gene; V was cut back by 5 bases and J by 5 bases. The CDR3 spans 16 residues. The germline CDR1 and CDR2 sequences are SGHAT and FQNNGV. The study, taken as a whole, reports: VDJdb matches were skewed toward anti-spike CD8 T cell responses.

The clonotype was recovered from an adult who was a healthcare worker with PCR-confirmed SARS-CoV-2 infection or an uninfected control (not recorded which). The sample consisted of whole blood. The genes are TRBV11-2 and TRBJ1-4, with TRBD1 matching over 7 bases. CDR3 residues: CASSRPITGANEKLFF. The CDR3 region has the DNA TGTGCCAGCAGCCGGCCGATCACAGGGGCGAATGAAAAACTGTTTTTT.